The rows below give T cell receptor beta chains drawn from one sample of a study of blood T cell repertoires in COVID-19. The assay was immunoSEQ multiplex PCR, and TCRdb's table has in-frame clones only and misses some. Among 250,000 to 350,000 clones listed, roughly 90% were seen once. The sample consisted of peripheral blood. The receptors were gathered from a woman aged 25 to 39 with COVID-19, enrolled during active disease. Each CDR3 is given with its conserved first and last residue. The order of the fields is D gene, V gene, J gene, clone size, CDR3 protein, CDR3 DNA. D genes are given only for firm matches. The size field is filled for only some rows; it gives once, few, many or a size class.

d_call: -
v_call: TRBV12-2
j_call: TRBJ1-2
clone_size: few
cdr3_aa: CASRLVQADYGYTF
cdr3_nt: TGTGCAAGTCGCTTAGTACAGGCGGACTATGGCTACACCTTC

d_call: -
v_call: TRBV3-1/TRBV3-2
j_call: TRBJ1-1
clone_size: -
cdr3_aa: CASSRAGSNTEAFF
cdr3_nt: TGTGCCAGCAGCCGTGCAGGGTCGAACACTGAAGCTTTCTTT

d_call: -
v_call: TRBV6-6
j_call: TRBJ1-4
clone_size: -
cdr3_aa: CASSSDPGATNEKLFF
cdr3_nt: TGTGCCAGCAGTTCCGATCCGGGGGCAACTAATGAAAAACTGTTTTTT

d_call: -
v_call: TRBV30
j_call: TRBJ1-1
clone_size: -
cdr3_aa: CAWSPRNTEAFF
cdr3_nt: TGTGCCTGGAGTCCCAGAAACACTGAAGCTTTCTTT

d_call: -
v_call: TRBV5-4
j_call: TRBJ1-2
clone_size: few
cdr3_aa: CASSLTLGGDGYTF
cdr3_nt: TGTGCCAGCAGCTTGACTTTGGGGGGGGATGGCTACACCTTC

d_call: -
v_call: TRBV4-1
j_call: TRBJ2-7
clone_size: -
cdr3_aa: CASSQDMGSSYEQYF
cdr3_nt: TGCGCCAGCAGCCAAGATATGGGCAGTTCCTACGAGCAGTACTTC

d_call: TRBD1
v_call: TRBV15
j_call: TRBJ1-5
clone_size: -
cdr3_aa: CATSRDRAEAQHF
cdr3_nt: TGTGCCACCAGCAGGGACAGGGCCGAGGCCCAGCATTTT

d_call: TRBD2
v_call: TRBV29-1
j_call: TRBJ2-3
clone_size: once
cdr3_aa: CSAGGGLAGVGPTDTQYF
cdr3_nt: TGCAGCGCCGGGGGGGGACTAGCGGGAGTAGGACCTACAGATACGCAGTATTTT

d_call: TRBD1
v_call: TRBV19
j_call: TRBJ2-2
clone_size: -
cdr3_aa: CASSITDNRGFTNTGELFF
cdr3_nt: TGTGCCAGTAGTATCACGGATAACAGGGGGTTCACGAACACCGGGGAGCTGTTTTTT

d_call: -
v_call: TRBV11-2
j_call: TRBJ2-1
clone_size: -
cdr3_aa: CASSLSSEQFF
cdr3_nt: TGTGCCAGCAGCTTAAGTAGTGAGCAGTTCTTC

d_call: -
v_call: TRBV19
j_call: TRBJ1-1
clone_size: -
cdr3_aa: CASSIPGFSEAFF
cdr3_nt: TGTGCCAGTAGTATCCCAGGATTCTCTGAAGCTTTCTTT

d_call: -
v_call: TRBV30
j_call: TRBJ1-2
clone_size: -
cdr3_aa: CAWSSGSNYGYTF
cdr3_nt: TGTGCCTGGAGTTCCGGTTCTAACTATGGCTACACCTTC

d_call: TRBD1
v_call: TRBV30
j_call: TRBJ2-3
clone_size: -
cdr3_aa: CAWSLRGRADTQYF
cdr3_nt: TGTGCCTGGAGTCTTAGGGGGCGCGCAGATACGCAGTATTTT

d_call: TRBD1
v_call: TRBV6-1
j_call: TRBJ1-5
clone_size: -
cdr3_aa: CASSDRGHEPQHF
cdr3_nt: TGTGCCAGCAGTGACAGGGGGCATGAGCCCCAGCATTTT

d_call: -
v_call: TRBV4-2
j_call: TRBJ1-2
clone_size: few
cdr3_aa: CASNGANYGYTF
cdr3_nt: TGTGCCAGCAACGGAGCTAACTATGGCTACACCTTC

d_call: -
v_call: TRBV6-4
j_call: TRBJ2-6
clone_size: -
cdr3_aa: CASSEEVAGANVLTF
cdr3_nt: TGTGCCAGCAGTGAAGAGGTGGCTGGGGCCAACGTCCTGACTTTC

d_call: TRBD1
v_call: TRBV9
j_call: TRBJ2-1
clone_size: -
cdr3_aa: CASSPRDRVVNEQFF
cdr3_nt: TGTGCCAGCAGCCCCCGGGACAGGGTCGTGAATGAGCAGTTCTTC

d_call: -
v_call: TRBV5-6
j_call: TRBJ2-3
clone_size: -
cdr3_aa: CASSSLLANTDTQYF
cdr3_nt: TGTGCCAGCAGCTCCTTGCTAGCGAACACAGATACGCAGTATTTT

d_call: TRBD2
v_call: TRBV19
j_call: TRBJ2-1
clone_size: once
cdr3_aa: CASSIMSSLGRKGNEQFF
cdr3_nt: TGTGCCAGTAGTATAATGTCCTCCCTCGGGAGGAAGGGGAATGAGCAGTTCTTC

d_call: TRBD1
v_call: TRBV7-8
j_call: TRBJ2-1
clone_size: -
cdr3_aa: CASSFSGTGVNEQFF
cdr3_nt: TGTGCCAGCAGCTTCTCCGGGACAGGGGTGAATGAGCAGTTCTTC

d_call: TRBD1
v_call: TRBV30
j_call: TRBJ1-2
clone_size: -
cdr3_aa: CAWGKEGARGYTF
cdr3_nt: TGTGCCTGGGGCAAAGAGGGGGCTCGGGGCTACACCTTC

d_call: -
v_call: TRBV19
j_call: TRBJ1-6
clone_size: -
cdr3_aa: CASSSGTKSSYNSPLHF
cdr3_nt: TGTGCCAGTAGTTCCGGGACAAAAAGCTCCTATAATTCACCCCTCCACTTT

d_call: -
v_call: TRBV27
j_call: TRBJ2-2
clone_size: -
cdr3_aa: CASSLRSAVTGELFF
cdr3_nt: TGTGCCAGCAGTTTAAGGTCAGCGGTCACCGGGGAGCTGTTTTTT

d_call: TRBD1
v_call: TRBV28
j_call: TRBJ2-1
clone_size: -
cdr3_aa: CASSPSGTASYNEQFF
cdr3_nt: TGTGCCAGCAGTCCATCCGGGACAGCCTCCTACAATGAGCAGTTCTTC

d_call: TRBD1
v_call: TRBV12-3/TRBV12-4
j_call: TRBJ1-1
clone_size: -
cdr3_aa: CASSYWTGEAFF
cdr3_nt: TGTGCCAGCAGTTATTGGACAGGTGAAGCTTTCTTT

d_call: -
v_call: TRBV30
j_call: TRBJ1-5
clone_size: once
cdr3_aa: CAWSLSQGSNQPQHF
cdr3_nt: TGTGCCTGGAGTCTCTCCCAGGGAAGCAATCAGCCCCAGCATTTT

d_call: TRBD1
v_call: TRBV27
j_call: TRBJ1-4
clone_size: -
cdr3_aa: CASRFTGVEKLFF
cdr3_nt: TGTGCCAGCAGATTCACAGGGGTTGAAAAACTGTTTTTT

d_call: -
v_call: TRBV7-9
j_call: TRBJ2-1
clone_size: -
cdr3_aa: CASSLTRDNEQFF
cdr3_nt: TGTGCCAGCAGCCTTACTAGAGATAATGAGCAGTTCTTC

d_call: TRBD1
v_call: TRBV5-6
j_call: TRBJ2-7
clone_size: -
cdr3_aa: CASSRGTGHYEQYF
cdr3_nt: TGTGCCAGCAGCAGGGGGACAGGCCACTACGAGCAGTACTTC

d_call: -
v_call: TRBV19
j_call: TRBJ1-1
clone_size: -
cdr3_aa: CASSISGGDTEAFF
cdr3_nt: TGTGCCAGTAGTATCTCGGGCGGGGACACTGAAGCTTTCTTT

d_call: TRBD1
v_call: TRBV6-6
j_call: TRBJ1-5
clone_size: -
cdr3_aa: CASSYFGGDRNQPQHF
cdr3_nt: TGTGCCAGCAGTTACTTTGGGGGGGACAGGAATCAGCCCCAGCATTTT

d_call: TRBD1
v_call: TRBV18
j_call: TRBJ1-1
clone_size: -
cdr3_aa: CASSLGDRGGNTEAFF
cdr3_nt: TGTGCCAGCTCACTAGGAGACAGGGGAGGGAACACTGAAGCTTTCTTT

d_call: TRBD1
v_call: TRBV19
j_call: TRBJ1-2
clone_size: -
cdr3_aa: CASRDRDRANYGYTF
cdr3_nt: TGTGCCAGTAGAGACCGGGACAGGGCTAACTATGGCTACACCTTC

d_call: TRBD1
v_call: TRBV4-1
j_call: TRBJ1-1
clone_size: once
cdr3_aa: CASSQDLYGDRGRSRWTTEAFF
cdr3_nt: TGCGCCAGCAGCCAAGACCTCTATGGAGACAGGGGGCGCAGCCGATGGACCACTGAAGCTTTCTTT

d_call: TRBD2
v_call: TRBV3-1/TRBV3-2
j_call: TRBJ2-5
clone_size: -
cdr3_aa: CASSWTSGRSQETQYF
cdr3_nt: TGTGCCAGCAGCTGGACTAGCGGGAGATCCCAAGAGACCCAGTACTTC

d_call: TRBD2
v_call: TRBV18
j_call: TRBJ2-7
clone_size: -
cdr3_aa: CASSPPGREGSYEQYF
cdr3_nt: TGTGCCAGCTCACCCCCGGGGAGGGAGGGCTCCTACGAGCAGTACTTC

d_call: -
v_call: TRBV3-1/TRBV3-2
j_call: TRBJ1-4
clone_size: -
cdr3_aa: CASSRRSLNEKLFF
cdr3_nt: TGTGCCAGCAGCCGCCGGAGCCTTAATGAAAAACTGTTTTTT

d_call: TRBD1
v_call: TRBV27
j_call: TRBJ1-6
clone_size: -
cdr3_aa: CASSSRQGTYNSPLHF
cdr3_nt: TGTGCCAGCAGTTCGCGACAGGGAACCTATAATTCACCCCTCCACTTT

d_call: -
v_call: TRBV9
j_call: TRBJ2-3
clone_size: -
cdr3_aa: CASSLGAPTDTQYF
cdr3_nt: TGTGCCAGCAGCTTGGGGGCCCCCACAGATACGCAGTATTTT

d_call: -
v_call: TRBV27
j_call: TRBJ2-7
clone_size: -
cdr3_aa: CASRRPTGPYEQYF
cdr3_nt: TGTGCCAGCAGGAGGCCGACAGGACCCTACGAGCAGTACTTC

d_call: TRBD1
v_call: TRBV6-5
j_call: TRBJ2-7
clone_size: large
cdr3_aa: CASSSQGTGGYEQYF
cdr3_nt: TGTGCCAGCAGTTCCCAGGGGACAGGGGGCTACGAGCAGTACTTC

d_call: TRBD2
v_call: TRBV6-6
j_call: TRBJ2-5
clone_size: -
cdr3_aa: CASSYPRSAGGETQYF
cdr3_nt: TGTGCCAGCAGTTACCCCCGTTCAGCGGGAGGAGAGACCCAGTACTTC

d_call: -
v_call: TRBV12-1
j_call: TRBJ1-2
clone_size: -
cdr3_aa: CASSFARDRGNGYTF
cdr3_nt: TGTGCCAGCAGCTTTGCCCGGGACAGGGGAAATGGCTACACCTTC

d_call: TRBD1
v_call: TRBV6-5
j_call: TRBJ1-5
clone_size: -
cdr3_aa: CASSGQANNQPQHF
cdr3_nt: TGTGCCAGCAGCGGACAGGCGAATAATCAGCCCCAGCATTTT

d_call: -
v_call: TRBV19
j_call: TRBJ1-3
clone_size: -
cdr3_aa: CASSISARAGNTIYF
cdr3_nt: TGTGCCAGTAGTATTTCGGCCAGGGCTGGAAACACCATATATTTT

d_call: TRBD1
v_call: TRBV29-1
j_call: TRBJ1-2
clone_size: -
cdr3_aa: CSVRTGDGYGYTF
cdr3_nt: TGCAGCGTGCGGACAGGGGATGGCTATGGCTACACCTTC

d_call: -
v_call: TRBV6-6
j_call: TRBJ2-2
clone_size: -
cdr3_aa: CASSYSDWNTGELFF
cdr3_nt: TGTGCCAGCAGTTACTCGGACTGGAACACCGGGGAGCTGTTTTTT

d_call: TRBD1
v_call: TRBV28
j_call: TRBJ1-1
clone_size: -
cdr3_aa: CASSLVQGRIEAFF
cdr3_nt: TGTGCCAGCAGTTTGGTACAGGGGAGAATTGAAGCTTTCTTT

d_call: TRBD1
v_call: TRBV5-1
j_call: TRBJ1-2
clone_size: -
cdr3_aa: CASSLGTGRDGYTF
cdr3_nt: TGCGCCAGCAGCTTGGGGACAGGGCGGGATGGCTACACCTTC

d_call: -
v_call: TRBV2
j_call: TRBJ1-5
clone_size: -
cdr3_aa: CASSGEKGNQPQHF
cdr3_nt: TGTGCCAGCAGTGGGGAGAAGGGCAATCAGCCCCAGCATTTT

d_call: TRBD2
v_call: TRBV6-4
j_call: TRBJ2-1
clone_size: -
cdr3_aa: CASGVAGTGEQFF
cdr3_nt: TGTGCCAGCGGGGTAGCGGGGACCGGCGAGCAGTTCTTC

d_call: -
v_call: TRBV28
j_call: TRBJ1-5
clone_size: -
cdr3_aa: CASSPPGTALSQPQHF
cdr3_nt: TGTGCCAGCAGTCCTCCCGGGACTGCCTTAAGTCAGCCCCAGCATTTT

d_call: TRBD1
v_call: TRBV5-1
j_call: TRBJ1-6
clone_size: -
cdr3_aa: CASSLGDRDSPLHF
cdr3_nt: TGCGCCAGCAGCTTGGGGGACAGGGATTCACCCCTCCACTTT

d_call: -
v_call: TRBV10-3
j_call: TRBJ1-6
clone_size: -
cdr3_aa: CAISFPDRANSPLHF
cdr3_nt: TGTGCCATCAGCTTCCCGGACAGAGCTAATTCACCCCTCCACTTT

d_call: TRBD1
v_call: TRBV30
j_call: TRBJ2-7
clone_size: -
cdr3_aa: CAWSPDRGVDYEQYF
cdr3_nt: TGTGCCTGGAGTCCGGACAGGGGGGTAGACTACGAGCAGTACTTC